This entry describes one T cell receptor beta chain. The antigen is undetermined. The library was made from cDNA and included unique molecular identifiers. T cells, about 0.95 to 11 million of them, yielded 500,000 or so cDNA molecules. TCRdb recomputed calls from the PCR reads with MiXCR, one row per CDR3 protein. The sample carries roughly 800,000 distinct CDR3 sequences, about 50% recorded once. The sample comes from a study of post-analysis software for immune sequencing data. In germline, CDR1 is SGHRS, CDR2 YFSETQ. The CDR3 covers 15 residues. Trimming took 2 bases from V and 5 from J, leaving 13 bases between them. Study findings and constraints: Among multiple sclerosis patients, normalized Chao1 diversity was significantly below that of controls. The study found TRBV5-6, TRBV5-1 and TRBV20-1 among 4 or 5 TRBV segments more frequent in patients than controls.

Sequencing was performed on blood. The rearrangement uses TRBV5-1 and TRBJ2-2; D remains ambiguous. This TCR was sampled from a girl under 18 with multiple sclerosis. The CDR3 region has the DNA TGCGCCAGCAGCTTACTCCTTACAGTGACCGGGGAGCTGTTTTTT. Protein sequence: CASSLLLTVTGELFF. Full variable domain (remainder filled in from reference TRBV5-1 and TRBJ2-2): KAGVTQTPRYLIKTRGQQVTLSCSPISGHRSVSWYQQTPGQGLQFLFEYFSETQRNKGNFPGRFSGRQFSNSRSEMNVSTLELGDSALYLCASSLLLTVTGELFFGEGSRLTVL.